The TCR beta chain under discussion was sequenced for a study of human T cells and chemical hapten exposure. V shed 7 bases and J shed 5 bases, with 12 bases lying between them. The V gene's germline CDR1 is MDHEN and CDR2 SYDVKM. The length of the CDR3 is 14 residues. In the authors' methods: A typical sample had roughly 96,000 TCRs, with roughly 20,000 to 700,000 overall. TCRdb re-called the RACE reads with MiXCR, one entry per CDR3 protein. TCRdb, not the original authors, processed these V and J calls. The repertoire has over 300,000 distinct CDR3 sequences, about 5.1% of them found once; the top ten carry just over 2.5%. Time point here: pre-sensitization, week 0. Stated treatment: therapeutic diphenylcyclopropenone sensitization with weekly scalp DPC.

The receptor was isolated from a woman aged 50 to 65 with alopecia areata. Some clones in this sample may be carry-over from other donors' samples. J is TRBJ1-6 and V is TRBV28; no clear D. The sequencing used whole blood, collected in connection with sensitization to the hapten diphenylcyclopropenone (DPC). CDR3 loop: CASTSRRDNSPLHF. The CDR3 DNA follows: TGTGCCAGCACCTCACGAAGGGATAATTCACCCCTCCACTTT.